This T cell receptor (beta chain) emerged from a study of blood T cells in healthy people across ages. With a J-beta primer mix and a sample-barcoded 5' primer, a second PCR ran 7 to 11 cycles. Tags on each cDNA molecule came from a template-switch adaptor with 12 random nucleotides. Via MiXCR, TCRdb re-called the 5' RACE reads, giving one row per CDR3 protein. The data hold around 1,800,000 distinct CDR3 sequences, with 39% observed a single time. Every participating donor contributed 8 to 10 milliliters of peripheral blood through a draw. Germline V lookup: CDR1 MNHEY, CDR2 SVGEGT. The CDR3 spans 13 residues. V was pared by 6 bases and J by 0 bases, with 1 base of the junction left unmatched.

V and J are TRBV6-2 or TRBV6-3 and TRBJ1-1, with 7 bases fitting TRBD1. The clonotype comes from a human donor in good health. Source material: blood. In nucleotides, the CDR3 is TGTGCCAGCAGGGACAGGCTGAACACTGAAGCTTTCTTT. It is translated as CASRDRLNTEAFF.